Each of the 32 T cell receptor beta chains below was sequenced from the same sample in a study of high-grade serous ovarian cancer treatment subgroups. Tumor samples were taken before definitive surgery or chemotherapy. The method was immunoSEQ multiplex PCR; TCRdb's version includes in-frame clones alone and lacks a portion of them. The data contain about 7,700 clones, 72% of them singletons. The sequencing sample was made of tumor tissue. The source of these receptors is a human donor with high-grade serous ovarian cancer.

The DNA of the CDR3 is TGCGCCAGCAGCCAACTGCCAGGACAGGCGTCTGACGAGCAGTACTTC. Amino acids: CASSQLPGQASDEQYF. The rearrangement joins TRBV4-1 to TRBJ2-7; 7 positions match TRBD1. Germline V gene data show CDR1 as MGHRA and CDR2 as YSYEKL. V gave up 2 bases and J gave up 5 bases; unmatched junction bases: 12. This CDR3 spans 16 amino acids.

For this clone: In the same sample, other DNA sequences code for this CDR3. The chain has TRBV11-3 and TRBJ1-1, with no clear D. The CDR3 sequence is 14 residues long. Germline loops: CDR1 SGHNT, CDR2 YENEEA. Trimming pared 1 base from V and 1 base from J, leaving 7 bases between. The CDR3 loop reads CASSLGQPNTEAFF. The DNA for the CDR3 is TGTGCCAGCAGCTTAGGGCAACCGAACACTGAAGCTTTCTTT.

The chain is built from TRBV27 and TRBJ1-2; 10 positions match TRBD1. J was trimmed by 4 bases and V by 7 bases; bases with no gene match: 9. The CDR3 contains 15 residues. Germline CDR1 reads MNHEY; CDR2 reads SMNVEV (reference sequence). CDR3 sequence reads: CASTRTGGKVYGYTF. The CDR3 bases are TGTGCCAGCACTCGGACAGGGGGAAAGGTCTATGGCTACACCTTC.

This rearrangement joins TRBV4-1 to TRBJ2-5, with a possible D match to TRBD2 (6 bases). The CDR3 contains 18 residues. V lost 1 base, J lost 2 bases, and 20 bases lay in between. Germline values: CDR1 MGHRA, CDR2 YSYEKL. CDR3 coding DNA: TGCGCCAGCAGCCAAGCGGAACTCGGGCTAGCGCTTCAAGAGACCCAGTACTTC. It is translated as CASSQAELGLALQETQYF.

This clone was found a few times. This sequence joins TRBV7-2 and TRBJ1-3; TRBD1 aligns across 7 bases. The CDR3 runs 15 residues. From germline, CDR1 is SGHTA and CDR2 FQGNSA. V was pared by 4 bases and J by 4 bases, with 7 bases of the junction left unmatched. CDR3 region: CASSSPRTGGNTIYF. CDR3 nucleotide sequence: TGTGCCAGCAGCTCGCCCCGGACAGGCGGAAACACCATATATTTT.

This clone was seen just once. The chain combines TRBV5-6 with TRBJ1-1; D call uncertain. Trimming took 1 base from V and 6 from J, leaving 13 bases between them. The CDR3 length is 14 residues. CDR1 and CDR2 from the germline V gene are SGHDT and YYEEEE. The CDR3 here is CASSLWGGSAEAFF. The CDR3 nucleotides are TGTGCCAGCAGCTTGTGGGGTGGTAGTGCTGAAGCTTTCTTT.

The CDR3 DNA follows: TGTGCCAGCAGCCAAGCTCTAGCGGGAAATGAGCAGTTCTTC. Translated: CASSQALAGNEQFF. This chain joins TRBV14 and TRBJ2-1; 9 bases match TRBD2. In germline, CDR1 is SGHDN, CDR2 FVKESK. This CDR3 has 14 amino acids. Trimming took 1 base from V and 7 from J; bases not matched to a gene: 2.

This clone was counted a single time. The chain recombines TRBV6-5 with TRBJ2-7; D is ambiguous. V dropped 2 bases and J dropped 4 bases, with 9 bases sitting between them. CDR3 length equals 13 residues. The V gene's germline CDR1 is MNHEY and CDR2 SVGAGI. CDR3 protein: CASSYKMEYEQYF. CDR3 DNA: TGTGCCAGCAGTTACAAGATGGAATACGAGCAGTACTTC.

The rearrangement uses TRBV7-2 and TRBJ2-5; D perhaps matches TRBD1 (5 bases). The V end was cut by 5 bases, the J end by 5 bases, with 12 bases between. This CDR3 spans 13 amino acids. Germline V gene sequence: CDR1 SGHTA, CDR2 FQGNSA. The CDR3 DNA sequence: TGTGCCAGCAGCAAAGACAGTGGGGAGACCCAGTACTTC. It encodes CASSKDSGETQYF.

The V gene is TRBV2, the J gene TRBJ2-3; D gene uncertain. The germline gives CDR1 SNHLY, CDR2 FYNNEI. The CDR3 extends over 14 amino acids. The ends were cut back, 6 bases at V and 0 bases at J, with 10 bases in the middle. For the CDR3, the DNA is TGTGCCAGCAGGAAGTTTACTAGCACAGATACGCAGTATTTT. The encoded protein is CASRKFTSTDTQYF.

The gene calls are TRBV11-2 and TRBJ1-1, with a weak D call TRBD1 (5 bases). The germline V gene has CDR1 SGHAT and CDR2 FQNNGV. Trimming pared 5 bases from V and 4 bases from J, leaving 20 bases between. The CDR3 runs to 16 residues. The CDR3 loop is CASSLYVREGGTEAFF. The CDR3, as DNA: TGTGCCAGCAGCCTGTATGTCAGGGAGGGCGGCACTGAAGCTTTCTTT.

The chain links TRBV7-3 to TRBJ2-1, with TRBD2 matching 12 bases. Germline lookup yields CDR1 SGHTA and CDR2 FQGTGA. The CDR3 consists of 22 residues. V was clipped by 0 bases and J by 0 bases; unmatched bases: 15. The chain's CDR3 is CASSLTDPRLAGDWSSYNEQFF. The DNA of the CDR3 is TGTGCCAGCAGCTTAACGGATCCACGACTAGCGGGAGATTGGAGCTCCTACAATGAGCAGTTCTTC.

The chain recombines TRBV27 with TRBJ2-3; D unclear. Trimming pared 6 bases from V and 6 bases from J, leaving 4 bases between. The CDR3 totals 10 residues. The germline gives CDR1 MNHEY, CDR2 SMNVEV (reference sequence). Here the CDR3 DNA reads TGTGCCAGCAGCCTTGATACGCAGTATTTT. Translating gives CASSLDTQYF.

This chain links TRBV27 with TRBJ1-5, with D possibly matching TRBD1 (5 bases). Germline loops: CDR1 MNHEY, CDR2 SMNVEV (reference sequence). Trimming stripped 4 bases from V and 6 bases from J, with 16 bases between. This CDR3 is 15 amino acids long. DNA of the CDR3: TGTGCCAGCAGTTCTTATAGGGGTTTCGGTCAGCCCCAGCATTTT. Translated: CASSSYRGFGQPQHF.

V and J are TRBV4-3 and TRBJ1-1, with 8 nucleotides matching TRBD1. The germline V gene has CDR1 LGHNA and CDR2 YSLEER. With V trimmed by 4 bases and J by 3 bases, 4 bases remained unmatched. The CDR3 totals 14 residues. The CDR3, as DNA: TGCGCCAGCAGCCGCCTGACAGGGGACACTGAAGCTTTCTTT. It codes for CASSRLTGDTEAFF.

V and J are TRBV19 and TRBJ2-2, with unresolved D. Trimming left V 4 bases short and J 2 bases short, with 11 bases between. The CDR3 sequence is 15 residues long. Germline V gene lookup returns CDR1 LNHDA and CDR2 SQIVND (reference sequence). DNA of the CDR3: TGTGCCAGTAGTAGTTGGGTAACCAACACCGGGGAGCTGTTTTTT. Its translation is CASSSWVTNTGELFF.

The chain joins TRBV15 to TRBJ1-4; TRBD1 agrees at 12 bases. CDR1 is LNHNV and CDR2 is YYDKDF in the germline V gene (reference sequence). The V segment lost 3 bases and the J segment 2 bases; nucleotides outside the gene matches: 7. This CDR3 comprises 18 residues. The CDR3: CATSSTGTGGVTNEKLFF. Written as DNA, the CDR3 is TGTGCCACCAGCAGCACCGGGACAGGGGGCGTTACTAATGAAAAACTGTTTTTT.

On this clone itself: Compared with germline, one end of the junction differs, possibly owing to a read error. The chain carries TRBV2 and TRBJ2-1, with D possibly being TRBD1 (5 bases). Germline V gives CDR1 SNHLY, CDR2 FYNNEI. The CDR3 runs to 10 residues. CDR3 coding DNA: TGTGCCAGCAGCCGGAGCAAGACAGTCTTC. The encoded protein is CASSRSKTVF.

This clone has just one count. The chain recombines TRBV7-9 with TRBJ2-1; no clear D. V lost 4 bases and J lost 0, with 19 bases in between. Germline V gives CDR1 SEHNR, CDR2 FQNEAQ (reference sequence). The CDR3 extends over 18 amino acids. The CDR3 DNA reads TGTGCCAGCAGCTCTGAAAACCTCTTAGACCGCTCCTACAATGAGCAGTTCTTC. Translation: CASSSENLLDRSYNEQFF.

This clone has more than one count but fewer than ten. V usage is TRBV7-3 and J usage is TRBJ1-2; no reliable D call. CDR1 is SGHTA, CDR2 FQGTGA, per germline. Trimming shortened V by 0 bases and J by 6 bases, and 8 bases separated the two germline ends. This CDR3 spans 13 amino acids. CDR3 in amino acids: CASSLTLLDGYTF. Here the CDR3 DNA reads TGTGCCAGCAGCTTAACGCTGCTGGATGGCTACACCTTC.

The chain is built from TRBV30 and TRBJ2-1; TRBD2 agrees at 7 bases. Looked up from germline, CDR1 is GTSNPN and CDR2 is SVGIG (reference sequence). There are 14 residues in the CDR3. V gave up 2 bases and J gave up 3 bases; unmatched junction bases: 4. The CDR3 coding sequence is TGTGCCTGGAGTAGCAAGCGGGGCTACAATGAGCAGTTCTTC. It translates to CAWSSKRGYNEQFF.

This chain links TRBV5-6 with TRBJ2-6; TRBD2 matches at 7 bases. The V gene's germline CDR1 is SGHDT and CDR2 YYEEEE. J gave up 4 bases and V 7 bases, and 20 bases lay outside the gene matches. The CDR3 is 19 residues long. The CDR3 is CASQLMGTLPGGGANVLTF. The CDR3 nucleotides are TGTGCCAGCCAGCTTATGGGGACGCTACCGGGGGGAGGGGCCAACGTCCTGACTTTC.

This clone was seen more than once but under ten times. DNA for the CDR3: TGTGCCTGGAGTCGGATTGGGGGGAGGTCCCCCGGGGAGCTGTTTTTT. Translation gives CAWSRIGGRSPGELFF. The V gene is TRBV30, the J gene TRBJ2-2; the D gene is possibly TRBD2 (6 bases). Germline-derived CDR1 and CDR2 are GTSNPN and SVGIG (reference sequence). V lost 2 bases and J lost 6, with 19 bases in between. CDR3 size: 16 residues. The entire variable domain, with the rest obtained from reference TRBV30 and TRBJ2-2, is as follows: SQTIHQWPATLVQPVGSPLSLECTVEGTSNPNLYWYRQAAGRGLQLLFYSVGIGQISSEVPQNLSASRPQDRQFILSSKKLLLSDSGFYLCAWSRIGGRSPGELFFGEGSRLTVL.

V usage is TRBV28 and J usage is TRBJ2-3; the D gene could be TRBD1 or TRBD2 (5 bases each). Germline-derived CDR1 and CDR2 are MDHEN and SYDVKM. Deletions cut 2 bases from V and 14 bases from J, with 11 bases between. The CDR3 totals 11 residues. The CDR3: CASSLDGGRYF. The CDR3 DNA sequence: TGTGCCAGCAGTTTAGATGGGGGACGGTATTTT.

The chain employs TRBV5-6 and TRBJ1-4, with 9 bases fitting TRBD1. After removal of 4 bases from V and 8 bases from J, the junction contained 6 bases not matched to a gene. The germline CDR1 and CDR2 sequences are SGHDT and YYEEEE. The length of the CDR3 is 14 residues. CDR3 bases: TGTGCCAGCAGCCGACAGGGGGATGGGGAAAAACTGTTTTTT. It encodes CASSRQGDGEKLFF.

This clone was observed once. The rearrangement links TRBV10-3 to TRBJ2-2; no firm D call. The germline CDR1 and CDR2 sequences are ENHRY and SYGVKD. Between the trimmed V and J ends, which lost 6 bases and 6 bases, there was a span of 11 bases. The length of the CDR3 is 13 residues. The CDR3 region is CAISGLSSGELFF. The CDR3 bases are TGTGCCATCAGCGGGCTTAGTTCCGGGGAGCTGTTTTTT.

Turning to this clone: At the DNA level, this CDR3 is encoded by other sequences in the same sample as well. The chain carries TRBV21-1 and TRBJ2-7; the DNA was not used to check the table's D call, TRBD2. TRBV21-1 is a recognized pseudogene. The CDR3 is made up of 17 amino acids. CDR3 sequence reads: CAIPPPVIAGGPPEQYF. DNA of the CDR3: TGTGCCATCCCTCCCCCGGTGATAGCGGGAGGACCTCCGGAGCAGTACTTC.

This clone has only a few counts. The rearrangement uses TRBV7-2 and TRBJ2-4; D gene unclear. This CDR3 comprises 14 residues. Between the trimmed V and J ends, which lost 0 bases and 0 bases, there was a span of 3 bases. CDR1 and CDR2 (germline): SGHTA, FQGNSA. The CDR3 protein is CASSLATAKNIQYF. The CDR3 DNA sequence: TGTGCCAGCAGCTTAGCGACAGCCAAAAACATTCAGTACTTC.

This chain joins TRBV5-5 and TRBJ2-7; D may be TRBD1 (6 bases). Germline values: CDR1 SGHKS, CDR2 YYEKEE (reference sequence). V lost 5 bases, J lost 0 bases, and 9 bases lay in between. This CDR3 region has 13 residues. The CDR3, as DNA: TGTGCCAGCAGAGACAGGAACTCCTACGAGCAGTACTTC. This encodes CASRDRNSYEQYF.

V gene TRBV6-5 combines with J gene TRBJ1-2; D is uncertain. The CDR3 sequence is 12 residues long. V lost 5 bases to trimming and J lost 13 bases, with 17 bases between them. CDR1 and CDR2 from the germline V gene are MNHEY and SVGAGI. This CDR3 is CASSGPAMGCTF. CDR3 DNA sequence: TGTGCCAGCAGTGGGCCTGCAATGGGATGCACCTTC.

The genes are TRBV30 and TRBJ1-2; the D is unclear. V lost 5 bases and J lost 2, with 15 bases in between. The V gene's germline CDR1 is GTSNPN and CDR2 SVGIG (reference sequence). The length of the CDR3 is 14 residues. DNA for the CDR3: TGTGCCTGGGTGCCCGCTGGGAGCAACTATGGCTACACCTTC. Translated, it gives CAWVPAGSNYGYTF.

This clone is medium-sized (0.01 to 0.1%) within its sample. The V call is TRBV7-8, the J call TRBJ2-7; 10 positions agree with TRBD1. The CDR3 is 16 residues long. CDR1 is SGHVS and CDR2 is FQNEAQ in the germline V gene. J lost 2 bases, V lost 7 bases, and 11 bases had no gene match. This CDR3 reads CASNRGTGTGAYEQYF. The DNA of the CDR3 is TGTGCCAGCAACCGGGGGACCGGGACAGGGGCCTACGAGCAGTACTTC.